The 4 T cell receptor beta chains below all came from one sample that was sequenced in a study of beta chain features in type 1 diabetes. Their recognized antigens are unknown. Points from the study as a whole: A moderate, significant TCRB CDR3 shortening appeared in type 1 diabetes across four CD4+ subsets.

Of the isolated RNA, all was reverse transcribed, and so the sequenced material was expressed TCRB transcripts. Sequencing was performed with immunoSEQ multiplex PCR; in TCRdb, only in-frame clones are kept and a portion is missing. The repertoire holds 150,000 to 190,000 clones, with over 9% as singletons. Sample: central memory CD4+ T cells from blood. The receptors shown here come from a young man with type 1 diabetes.

Only a few counts were recorded for this clone. CDR3 sequence (DNA): TGTGCCAGCATGTCTAGCGCAGTGGGAAATACGCAGTATTTT. Encoded protein: CASMSSAVGNTQYF. The V gene is TRBV6-6, the J gene TRBJ2-3, with a possible D match to TRBD2 (6 bases). The V end lost 7 bases, the J end lost 7 bases, and 18 bases lay between the germline ends. The CDR3 covers 14 residues. Germline CDR1 and CDR2: MNHNY and SVGAGI (reference sequence).

The V gene is TRBV6-6, the J gene TRBJ1-1; TRBD1 might be the D (6 bases). V lost 6 bases and J 4 bases, leaving 12 bases between the germline ends. Germline values: CDR1 MNHNY, CDR2 SVGAGI (reference sequence). The length of the CDR3 is 13 residues. The CDR3 sequence: CASSPGQLTEAFF. CDR3 bases: TGTGCCAGCAGCCCCGGACAGCTCACTGAAGCTTTCTTT.

The CDR3 DNA reads TGTGCCAGCAGCTCCGGACATACTTCTGAAGCTTTCTTT. Translating it yields CASSSGHTSEAFF. V gene TRBV7-3 combines with J gene TRBJ1-1, with D perhaps matching TRBD1 (5 bases). The germline V gene has CDR1 SGHTA and CDR2 FQGTGA. The CDR3 runs to 13 residues. Between the trimmed V and J ends, which lost 4 bases and 6 bases, there was a span of 12 bases.

This clone was found a few times. The chain recombines TRBV5-1 with TRBJ2-3; 8 positions match TRBD2. This CDR3 region has 15 residues. V lost 1 base to trimming and J lost 6 bases; unmatched junction nucleotides: 7. Germline-derived CDR1 and CDR2 are SGHRS and YFSETQ. The CDR3 protein is CASSLLAGGGDTQYF. In DNA, the CDR3 is TGCGCCAGCAGCTTGCTGGCGGGAGGAGGGGATACGCAGTATTTT.